This entry is about one T cell receptor beta chain. In this sample, this clone turned up a few times. Its target antigen remains unknown. No base qualities exist here, and no much larger clone lies one base off it. Receptor amplification or capture employed the immunoSEQ multiplex PCR assay. For the multiplex PCR, a mixture combining 60 forward primers for TCR Vbeta segments and 13 reverse primers for TCR Jbeta segments was used. A multiplex PCR assay on genomic DNA amplified the CDR3 region of rearranged TCR beta genes. Amplified TCR beta libraries were sequenced as 87-base-pair reads on the Illumina HiSeq System. As for the authors' bioinformatics: Across the 670 or so repertoires, a later analysis counted 80 million or so unique TCR beta chains, 9 million to 14 million of which were shared by at least two donors. Raw reads were error-corrected and collapsed into unique sequences with a nearest-neighbor algorithm that merged closely related sequences to remove PCR and sequencing errors. CDR3 sequences were aligned to IMGT reference sequences to assign V, D and J gene segments. For a sequence to be retained, at least a six-nucleotide match to both a V gene segment and a J gene segment was required. Rearrangements were called productive when the CDR3 lacked stop codons and stayed in frame with V and J; all others were non-productive. CDR3 was defined by IMGT convention, running from the second conserved V-encoded cysteine to the conserved J-encoded phenylalanine. The earlier analysis of about 500 of the donors excluded sequences that lacked an unambiguous match to a single V gene segment. In an earlier analysis of several hundred of the donors, V segments were called functional above 56.7% productive rearrangements and were called segregating when the between-donor standard deviation exceeded 5%. A statistical classification framework was developed to diagnose cytomegalovirus status using the catalog of TCR beta chain sequences. In a later analysis, TCR nucleotide sequences were compared against IMGT/GENE-DB human TR gene sequences so that V and J genes could be assigned. A later analysis assigned CDR3 sequences and most-parsimonious VDJ recombination scenarios with the TCRdist pipeline. In a later analysis, each TCR beta chain was defined by its CDR3 amino acid sequence together with its V-gene family, and reads without a unique V-gene family were excluded. In a later analysis, fewer than 600 highly shared, low-generation-probability nucleotide sequences were removed to address suspected cross-contamination and a sequencing artifact. In a later analysis, a clonal expansion index was calculated for each public chain from normalized within-repertoire ranks of inferred template counts. A later analysis computed generation probabilities with a VDJ recombination model fitted to out-of-frame rearrangements, and checked the results against IGoR. In a later analysis, TCR-TCR, TCR-HLA and TCR-CMV co-occurrence was scored with hypergeometric tests, and a repertoire-size bias correction was applied to TCR pairs. To estimate false discovery rates, a later analysis permuted the HLA or CMV assignments 20 times. In a later analysis, co-occurring TCRs were grouped using DBSCAN, with TCRdist sequence similarity added in when clustering inside HLA-allele-positive subsets. For co-occurrence clustering, repertoires with fewer than 30,000 or more than 120,000 public chains were excluded, along with roughly five repertoires with anomalous nucleotide sharing. The table comes from immuneACCESS by way of TCRdb, which keeps in-frame sequences with V and J called. Part of the clones is missing from these tables; in studies checked, under half for an unresolved V gene and the rest for unknown reasons. V and J calls and clone size follow that table, whereas D and trimming were derived from the DNA. Recorded for this sample are 50,000 to 70,000 clones; 62% of them occurred a single time. The ten largest account for around 2.8% of the sample.

The cohort consisted of more than 650 healthy bone marrow donors. At the time of sampling, every cohort member was nominally healthy, though immune exposures that went unrecorded were likely present. The donor tested CMV seronegative and was one of the 352 seronegative cohort members. A peripheral blood sample was provided by each donor, and peripheral blood mononuclear cells were used for TCR beta sequencing. Genomic DNA was extracted from the blood cell samples with the Qiagen DNeasy Blood Extraction Kit. These data are taken from a study of cytomegalovirus exposure and HLA in healthy donors (dated 2017 in TCRdb). Regarding the research as a whole: According to an earlier analysis of 587 of the donors, 150 million to 200 million T cells yielded 117 million unique TCR beta sequences and less than 300 Gb of sequence data. Approximately 310 gigabases of sequencing data and roughly 80 million unique TCR sequences made up an early release that covered 640 HLA-typed donors. Among the roughly 430 genotyped donors, approximately 76% belonged to the genetic ancestry cluster associated with self-reported Caucasian donors. The aim of the study was to test whether cataloging public T cell receptors could identify signatures of past pathogen exposure. The study profiled the T cell repertoires of 550 to 700 subjects by immunosequencing and related them to cytomegalovirus serostatus. In addition to the first cohort of 500 to 850 subjects, a separate validation cohort of 100 to 150 different subjects was used. The study combined high-throughput TCR immunosequencing, statistical association of individual TCRs with disease status, and machine learning to predict cytomegalovirus infection status. A later analysis re-analyzed previously published TCR beta repertoires from 660 or so donors and added high-resolution HLA genotyping to study TCR occurrence patterns. Rather than drawing on any new phenotypic data, the later analysis identified candidate immune exposures from TCR beta sequences and the way those sequences occurred across donors. To decide whether each TCR beta V gene segment behaved as functional or pseudogenic, an earlier analysis of some 580 of the donors relied on high-throughput TCR beta sequencing. Donor age, sex, ethnicity and CMV serostatus were compiled together with the repertoire data. Genome-wide SNP genotypes for about 55% of the roughly 670 donors were used in a later genetic analysis, which treated that subset as a discovery cohort. Every repertoire in the discovery cohort had been generated on one and the same sequencing platform. HLA typing included class I and class II loci at four-digit resolution. The number of typed donors differed by locus: about 620-630 for A, B, C, DRB1 and DQB1; some 540 for DQA1; 606 for DPA1; and about 450 for DPB1. About five DR-DQ haplotypes were treated as single units for association and clustering because of strong linkage in the cohort. Among about 390 genotyped donors of the cohort, an average of about 240,000 unique TCR beta nucleotide sequences were sequenced per donor, roughly 20% of them non-productive. Overall results and qualifications from the work: At a false discovery rate of 0.05, a later analysis linked under 20,000 TCR beta sequences to specific HLA alleles. The study gave a list of about 150 TCR beta chains associated with cytomegalovirus. The authors suggested that the approach could potentially be generalized to other disease states and immunological phenotypes. Some IMGT-functional V segments, including TRBV6-2 and TRBV6-3, could not be distinguished by the 87-base-pair reads and were therefore excluded. Strong co-occurrence of HLA alleles, especially DR and DQ, made assigning TCR associations to individual alleles difficult. A later analysis reported that several top co-occurrence clusters appeared linked to parvovirus B19, influenza, CMV and Epstein-Barr virus. In a later analysis, HLA-associated TCR beta chains showed more clonal expansion and lower generation probabilities than non-associated chains that were equally common. Linkage disequilibrium might explain the correlated functional status among segregating V segments, but an unknown experimental factor could not be ruled out. A further reported finding was that TCR beta sequences accurately predicted the HLA-A and HLA-B alleles for most subjects in the first cohort. Because counts were too low, about 18 rarely observed V segments, including chromosome 9 orphons, were left out of the earlier analysis of roughly 600 of the donors. A later analysis found that most CMV-associated TCR beta chains appeared HLA-restricted, with HLA associations seemingly driven largely by CMV exposure. The sequencing pipeline was judged likely to have produced a cluster of highly shared sequence variants as a technical artifact. Cytomegalovirus status was reported to be diagnosed by the classifier with high specificity and sensitivity in both the original and validation cohorts. Across donors, most TCR sequences were observed very rarely, whereas some public TCRs were present in many individuals. In a later genetic analysis, a missense DCLRE1C variant was associated with V-gene and J-gene trimming of TCR beta chains, and the association was replicated in an independent cohort. An earlier analysis of approximately 590 of the donors showed that most TCR beta V segments appeared in productive rearrangements either about 87% or about 30% of the time, which broadly matched IMGT annotations. According to a later genetic analysis, donors in an Asian-associated ancestry cluster had fewer N-insertions in productive TCRs than the approximately 670-donor mean. In a later analysis, the rate of TCR association differed among HLA loci, with DRB1 alleles having the most associated TCRs and HLA-C alleles having the fewest. A few of the identified cytomegalovirus-associated TCR beta chains were confirmed in vitro to be specific for cytomegalovirus antigens. Because HLA typing was unavailable for some donors at each locus, only the typed subset was used in association tests. In this cohort, only TCR beta chains were sequenced, and detectable features were limited by the absence of alpha or paired-chain data. Presence/absence analyses assumed roughly uniform sequencing depth across donors, an assumption that may not hold. For the cohort, immune exposure information was limited to CMV serostatus.

V is pared back by 6 bases and J by 2 bases, with 11 bases lying between the germline termini. CDR1 and CDR2 (MNHEY, SVGAGI) derive from the germline V gene. The CDR3 measures 15 amino acids from cysteine to phenylalanine. The entry retains the CDR3 DNA only, 45 bases that are in frame from base 1. This TCR was sampled from a man between 25 and 39 years old in good health and CMV-seronegative. This chain joins TRBV6-5 to TRBJ2-6; TRBD1 could be the D gene, as 6 bases match. Sequencing input: PBMCs. The sequence in DNA is TGTGCCAGCAGATCAACAGGGACTGGGGCCAACGTCCTGACTTTC. It translates as CASRSTGTGANVLTF.